This T cell receptor (beta chain) appears in the sequencing data of a study of blood T cell repertoires in COVID-19 (dated by TCRdb to about 2020). About the study as a whole: Samples from collaborators originated in the United States, Italy and Spain and spanned both the acute and convalescent phases of COVID-19. The repertoires were released in a freely available public database intended as a resource for research on the immune response to SARS-CoV-2. Where HLA class I and class II types were available, the types were taken from metadata supplied by the sample provider, not from assay-based typing. The samples were drawn from the first 160 participants of the ongoing ImmuneRACE study and from under 1,500 subjects provided by 6 global collaborators. Sample metadata almost always included a de-identified subject ID, COVID-19 status, age in years and sex. The prospective study material was composed of cDNA or gDNA derived from T cells, B-cell-depleted T cells, or PBMCs. The dataset comprised deeply sampled blood TCRbeta repertoires from subjects exposed to, actively infected with, or recovered from COVID-19. On the study overall, not on this receptor specifically: The quantity of clinical and demographic metadata differed by source and by participant and was supplied without curation.

In Seattle, one collaborating source enrolled patients while the infection was active and tracked those patients longitudinally over the course of disease. Whole blood was collected in K2EDTA tubes by collaborating institutions according to the institutions' own protocols. For TCRbeta analysis, collaborator samples were shipped as frozen whole blood, as isolated PBMCs, or as DNA extracted from either sample type. Points on this clone: Its antigen is still unknown. Per-base quality was not reported, and no clone a single base away is much larger than it.

The immunoSEQ Assay, a bias-controlled multiplex PCR, was used to amplify TCRbeta CDR3 regions from genomic DNA. Processing in the source paper ran as follows. The number of nucleated cells in each sample was estimated by amplification of reference gene primers within the assay. Sequence reads were collapsed and filtered to measure the absolute abundance of every unique TCRbeta CDR3 rearrangement. Productive Simpson clonality was computed per sample as the square root of Simpson's diversity index over productive rearrangements. The source is immuneACCESS, and TCRdb retained only in-frame sequences with V and J called. Part of the clones is not carried over; for the studies checked, unresolved V genes explain less than half of this, and the remainder is unexplained. V, J and clone size are those of that table, while D and trimming were read from the DNA. The sample records about 130,000 clones, roughly 74% of which are singletons. 6% of the sample belongs to the ten largest clones.

Reading the germline V gene gives CDR1 MDHEN and CDR2 SYDVKM. The germline V end is reduced by 1 base and the J end by 3 bases; junction bases left unmatched: 4. Spanning cysteine to phenylalanine, the CDR3 consists of 15 amino acids. The DNA shown is the 45-base CDR3, in frame from base 1. This receptor was obtained from a man older than 75 with COVID-19, enrolled during active disease. Sequencing was performed on peripheral blood. Recombination joined TRBV28 with TRBJ2-5; 8 bases in the middle match TRBD2. At the DNA level, the sequence is TGTGCCAGCAGTTTATTTGGCGGGGGGAAAGAGACCCAGTACTTC. Translated, it gives CASSLFGGGKETQYF.